This TCR beta chain derives from a study of early T cells in non-severe SARS-CoV-2 infection. Study background: Sequenced material consisted of bulk RNA (from unsorted whole blood), and chains were unpaired.

One entry per CDR3 protein results from TCRdb running MiXCR on the 5' RACE reads. The table has about 61,000 distinct CDR3 sequences, 12% seen once. Per the germline V gene, CDR1 is MDHEN and CDR2 is SYDVKM. The CDR3 length is 14 residues. V was trimmed by 7 bases and J by 2 bases, leaving 13 bases between them. The clonotype comes from an adult who was a healthcare worker with PCR-confirmed SARS-CoV-2 infection or an uninfected control (not recorded which). The donor label of this sample is uncertain. The input for sequencing was whole blood, taken at baseline. The rearrangement joins TRBV28 to TRBJ2-3; D not certain. In DNA, the CDR3 is TGTGCCAGCACTGCGTATGGGATCACAGATACGCAGTATTTT. Translated: CASTAYGITDTQYF.